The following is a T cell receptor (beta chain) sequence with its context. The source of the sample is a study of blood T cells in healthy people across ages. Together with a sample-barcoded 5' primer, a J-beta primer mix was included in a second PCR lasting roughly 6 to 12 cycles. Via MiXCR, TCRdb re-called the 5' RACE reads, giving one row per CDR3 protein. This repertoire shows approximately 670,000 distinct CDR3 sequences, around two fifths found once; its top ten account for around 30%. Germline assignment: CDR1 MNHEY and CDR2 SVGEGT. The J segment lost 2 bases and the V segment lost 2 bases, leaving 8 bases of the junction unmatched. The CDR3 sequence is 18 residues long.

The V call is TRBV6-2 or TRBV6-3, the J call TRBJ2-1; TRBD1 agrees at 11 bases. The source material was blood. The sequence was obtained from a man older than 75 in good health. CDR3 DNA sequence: TGTGCCAGCAGTTACCTAGGGACAGGGGGTAGAACCTACAATGAGCAGTTCTTC. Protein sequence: CASSYLGTGGRTYNEQFF.